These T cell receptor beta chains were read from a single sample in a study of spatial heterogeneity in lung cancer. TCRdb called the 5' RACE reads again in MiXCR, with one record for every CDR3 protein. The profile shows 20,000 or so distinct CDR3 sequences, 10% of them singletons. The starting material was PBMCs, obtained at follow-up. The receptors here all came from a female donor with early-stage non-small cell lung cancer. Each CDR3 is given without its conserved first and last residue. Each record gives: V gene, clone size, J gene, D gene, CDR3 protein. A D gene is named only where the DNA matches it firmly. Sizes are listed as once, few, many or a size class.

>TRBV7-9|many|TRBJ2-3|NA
ASSLRAAVTDTQY
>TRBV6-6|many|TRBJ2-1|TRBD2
ASRQGLAGEVWNEQF
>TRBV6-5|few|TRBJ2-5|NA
ASSGNTRTQETQY
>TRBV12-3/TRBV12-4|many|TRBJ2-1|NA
ASRDIVRVPNEQF
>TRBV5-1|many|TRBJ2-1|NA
ASSLTLGTNYYNEQF
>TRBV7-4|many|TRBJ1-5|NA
ASSLAGTPQH
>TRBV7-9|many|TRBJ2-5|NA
ASSLALRETQY
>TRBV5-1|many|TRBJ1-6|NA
ASSRQELASYNSPLH
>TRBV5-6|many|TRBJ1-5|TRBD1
ASSLGDRGSQPQH
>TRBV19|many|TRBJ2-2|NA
ACGDFRNTGELF